Listed below are T cell receptor beta chains from one sample, sequenced in a study of T cell changes during pregnancy in multiple sclerosis. The method was immunoSEQ multiplex PCR; TCRdb's version includes in-frame clones alone and lacks a portion of them. In the table there are roughly 100,000 clones, more than 85% of which are singletons. Sequenced material: peripheral blood, taken after pregnancy. All receptors derive from a female donor with multiple sclerosis, enrolled in a pregnancy study. CDR3s include the opening cysteine and the closing phenylalanine or tryptophan. Fields, in order: clone size, J gene, V gene, CDR3 protein. Expanded clones are given a class, and other clones once, few, many or no size at all.

abundance: few
j_gene: TRBJ1-4
v_gene: TRBV25-1
CDR3aa: CASRQSNEKLFF

abundance: few
j_gene: TRBJ1-1
v_gene: TRBV12-5
CDR3aa: CASGWEDRPAFF

abundance: NA
j_gene: TRBJ1-2
v_gene: TRBV6-5
CDR3aa: CASSSGTDYRGYTF

abundance: NA
j_gene: TRBJ2-5
v_gene: TRBV10-3
CDR3aa: CAIRPTSGGETQYF

abundance: NA
j_gene: TRBJ2-2
v_gene: TRBV9
CDR3aa: CASSATERAITGELFF

abundance: NA
j_gene: TRBJ1-2
v_gene: TRBV30
CDR3aa: CAWSGITGDGYTF

abundance: NA
j_gene: TRBJ2-5
v_gene: TRBV29-1
CDR3aa: CSGLDRNRETQYF

abundance: NA
j_gene: TRBJ1-1
v_gene: TRBV29-1
CDR3aa: CSAAGTEAFF

abundance: NA
j_gene: TRBJ2-7
v_gene: TRBV15
CDR3aa: CATSRDRFGEQYF

abundance: NA
j_gene: TRBJ1-2
v_gene: TRBV19
CDR3aa: CASSPQGGPLAYGYTF

abundance: NA
j_gene: TRBJ1-2
v_gene: TRBV2
CDR3aa: CASFGGRVRANYGYTF

abundance: NA
j_gene: TRBJ2-7
v_gene: TRBV19
CDR3aa: CASSISWTATYEQYF

abundance: NA
j_gene: TRBJ2-1
v_gene: TRBV9
CDR3aa: CASSVQTSLYSYNEQFF

abundance: NA
j_gene: TRBJ2-3
v_gene: TRBV13
CDR3aa: CASSGTSGGVADTQYF

abundance: once
j_gene: TRBJ2-2
v_gene: TRBV7-9
CDR3aa: CASSGSGTGNTGELFF

abundance: NA
j_gene: TRBJ2-7
v_gene: TRBV29-1
CDR3aa: CSVAHDSYEQYF

abundance: NA
j_gene: TRBJ1-1
v_gene: TRBV6-6
CDR3aa: CASSLEGPKEAFF

abundance: NA
j_gene: TRBJ2-7
v_gene: TRBV6-1
CDR3aa: CASSVGGESYEQYF

abundance: NA
j_gene: TRBJ1-2
v_gene: TRBV5-5
CDR3aa: CASRPDRASWGYTF

abundance: NA
j_gene: TRBJ2-4
v_gene: TRBV19
CDR3aa: CASQTGSLAKNIQYF

abundance: once
j_gene: TRBJ1-2
v_gene: TRBV19
CDR3aa: CASSIPGHPLYGYTF

abundance: NA
j_gene: TRBJ2-1
v_gene: TRBV11-2
CDR3aa: CASSLIGRGGASYNEQFF

abundance: NA
j_gene: TRBJ2-3
v_gene: TRBV6-6
CDR3aa: CASSFGGSADTQYF

abundance: NA
j_gene: TRBJ2-5
v_gene: TRBV15
CDR3aa: CATSRAWGGPQETQYF

abundance: NA
j_gene: TRBJ2-7
v_gene: TRBV27
CDR3aa: CASRRDRGLFEQYF

abundance: NA
j_gene: TRBJ1-2
v_gene: TRBV5-1
CDR3aa: CASSPDSSNYGYTF

abundance: NA
j_gene: TRBJ1-5
v_gene: TRBV15
CDR3aa: CATSTRRGSNQPQHF

abundance: once
j_gene: TRBJ1-1
v_gene: TRBV30
CDR3aa: CAWSVPGTPPGSGEAFF

abundance: NA
j_gene: TRBJ2-7
v_gene: TRBV7-9
CDR3aa: CASSLSLGVHYEQYF

abundance: NA
j_gene: TRBJ2-2
v_gene: TRBV5-1
CDR3aa: CASSLAGGETGELFF

abundance: NA
j_gene: TRBJ2-7
v_gene: TRBV6-1
CDR3aa: CASSEGQSSYEQYF

abundance: NA
j_gene: TRBJ1-4
v_gene: TRBV6-5
CDR3aa: CASRNTGANEKLFF

abundance: NA
j_gene: TRBJ2-1
v_gene: TRBV6-1
CDR3aa: CASSDLSSGGNEQFF

abundance: once
j_gene: TRBJ2-7
v_gene: TRBV7-9
CDR3aa: CASTEGGEQYF

abundance: NA
j_gene: TRBJ2-5
v_gene: TRBV4-2
CDR3aa: CASSQALPLETQYF

abundance: NA
j_gene: TRBJ1-1
v_gene: TRBV4-2
CDR3aa: CASSLTETQNTEAFF

abundance: NA
j_gene: TRBJ1-5
v_gene: TRBV6-5
CDR3aa: CASRVITGGQPQHF

abundance: NA
j_gene: TRBJ1-6
v_gene: TRBV6-6
CDR3aa: CAGGTGNSPLHF

abundance: NA
j_gene: TRBJ1-5
v_gene: TRBV2
CDR3aa: CASSPPDLDQPQHF

abundance: few
j_gene: TRBJ1-6
v_gene: TRBV27
CDR3aa: CASSGAGGSYNSPLHF

abundance: NA
j_gene: TRBJ2-1
v_gene: TRBV7-6
CDR3aa: CASSQTGPSSYNEQFF

abundance: NA
j_gene: TRBJ2-2
v_gene: TRBV27
CDR3aa: CASSLYRAGLTGELFF

abundance: NA
j_gene: TRBJ2-3
v_gene: TRBV7-6
CDR3aa: CASTLTSGGARDTQYF

abundance: once
j_gene: TRBJ2-3
v_gene: TRBV9
CDR3aa: CASSVGGALTDTQYF

abundance: NA
j_gene: TRBJ2-1
v_gene: TRBV18
CDR3aa: CASSPPVRVGVNNEQFF

abundance: NA
j_gene: TRBJ1-1
v_gene: TRBV30
CDR3aa: CAWNGGTEAFF

abundance: few
j_gene: TRBJ1-1
v_gene: TRBV10-1
CDR3aa: CASSANPAGDEAFF

abundance: NA
j_gene: TRBJ2-2
v_gene: TRBV19
CDR3aa: CASAPLGTSGNTGELFF

abundance: NA
j_gene: TRBJ2-1
v_gene: TRBV14
CDR3aa: CASSPTGDAVAQFF

abundance: once
j_gene: TRBJ2-7
v_gene: TRBV6-6
CDR3aa: CASSRQGGPYEQYF

abundance: few
j_gene: TRBJ1-4
v_gene: TRBV27
CDR3aa: CASSPRGLYEKLFF

abundance: once
j_gene: TRBJ1-4
v_gene: TRBV11-2
CDR3aa: CASSETTGGNEKLFF